Below, 21 T cell receptor beta chains from the same sample are listed, as sequenced in a study of technical replicates of blood from a few donors. Assay used: immunoSEQ multiplex PCR; TCRdb lists only in-frame clones, some missing. The sample consists of fewer than 75,000 clones, roughly 93% of them appearing once. The source material was T cells isolated from PBMCs. Receptors were obtained from a human donor in good health.

The chain joins TRBV2 to TRBJ1-5, with a tentative D call TRBD1 (5 bases). Trimming pared 8 bases from V and 4 bases from J, leaving 12 bases between. Germline CDR1 reads SNHLY; CDR2 reads FYNNEI. The CDR3 spans 13 residues. The CDR3 here is CASGGLQNQPQHF. In DNA form, the CDR3 reads TGTGCCAGCGGGGGACTGCAAAATCAGCCCCAGCATTTT. The complete variable domain, with remaining parts taken from reference TRBV2 and TRBJ1-5, reads EPEVTQTPSHQVTQMGQEVILRCVPISNHLYFYWYRQILGQKVEFLVSFYNNEISEKSEIFDDQFSVERPDGSNFTLKIRSTKLEDSAMYFCASGGLQNQPQHFGDGTRLSIL.

The gene calls are TRBV29-1 and TRBJ1-3, with D possibly being TRBD1 (5 bases). V was cut by 6 bases and J by 4 bases, with 10 bases left in between. The CDR3 covers 12 residues. Germline-derived CDR1 and CDR2 are SQVTM and ANQGSEA. In nucleotides, the CDR3 is TGCAGCGTGGCAGGGTTAGGAAACACCATATATTTT. Translating gives CSVAGLGNTIYF.

The chain joins TRBV29-1 to TRBJ2-7; TRBD1 is a possible D gene (5 bases). The germline V and J ends were trimmed by 3 bases and 7 bases, with 10 bases remaining between them. The germline CDR1 and CDR2 sequences are SQVTM and ANQGSEA. The CDR3 is made up of 11 amino acids. Here the CDR3 DNA reads TGCAGCGTTGATTCCTCAGGGGAGCAGTACTTC. It translates to CSVDSSGEQYF.

The DNA for the CDR3 is TGTGCCAGTAGTATTTGGCAGGGCCTATCGATGGGCTACACCTTC. This sequence encodes CASSIWQGLSMGYTF. The chain carries TRBV19 and TRBJ1-2; perhaps TRBD1 as D (5 bases). This CDR3 comprises 15 residues. Trimming removed 3 bases from V and 8 bases from J, with 19 bases in between. Germline-derived CDR1 and CDR2 are LNHDA and SQIVND (reference sequence). Full variable domain (missing parts from reference TRBV19 and TRBJ1-2): DGGITQSPKYLFRKEGQNVTLSCEQNLNHDAMYWYRQDPGQGLRLIYYSQIVNDFQKGDIAEGYSVSREKKESFPLTVTSAQKNPTAFYLCASSIWQGLSMGYTFGSGTRLTVV.

The chain recombines TRBV28 with TRBJ1-2; 9 nucleotides agree with TRBD1. Germline assignment: CDR1 MDHEN and CDR2 SYDVKM. This CDR3 is 14 amino acids long. V trimming: 6 bases; J trimming: 6 bases; junction bases outside the gene matches: 8. CDR3 sequence reads: CASSSAGQGHGYTF. DNA of the CDR3: TGTGCCAGCAGCTCTGCGGGACAGGGTCATGGCTACACCTTC.

The chain employs TRBV5-1 and TRBJ2-5, with 12 nucleotides matching TRBD2. J was trimmed by 5 bases and V by 1 base; bases with no gene match: 15. This CDR3 spans 19 amino acids. Germline CDR1 SGHRS, CDR2 YFSETQ. CDR3 amino acids: CASSLLGTSGRRGLETQYF. In DNA form, the CDR3 reads TGCGCCAGCAGCTTGTTGGGGACTAGCGGGCGTCGTGGTCTGGAGACCCAGTACTTC.

This sequence joins TRBV7-9 and TRBJ2-7, with D tentatively TRBD2 (6 bases). Germline V gives CDR1 SEHNR, CDR2 FQNEAQ (reference sequence). This CDR3 contains 17 residues. The V end lost 3 bases, the J end lost 0 bases, and 18 bases lay between the germline ends. The DNA for the CDR3 is TGTGCCAGCAGCTTCCCCTCAAGCGGGCACCCCTCCTACGAGCAGTACTTC. Translated, it gives CASSFPSSGHPSYEQYF.

The chain employs TRBV4-2 and TRBJ2-7; TRBD1 matches 8 bases. The CDR3 runs to 18 residues. Germline CDR1 is LGHNA and CDR2 is YNFKEQ. V trimming: 0 bases; J trimming: 0 bases; junction bases outside the gene matches: 10. The CDR3 nucleotides are TGTGCCAGCAGCCAAGATAGGGGTGAGACAGGGGCCTCCTACGAGCAGTACTTC. Its translation is CASSQDRGETGASYEQYF.

This sequence joins TRBV28 and TRBJ2-7; 8 bases line up with TRBD1. J gave up 5 bases and V 2 bases, and 5 bases lay outside the gene matches. CDR3 size: 14 residues. Germline V gene sequence: CDR1 MDHEN, CDR2 SYDVKM. The CDR3 sequence: CASSLSRGRNEQYF. The CDR3 DNA sequence: TGTGCCAGCAGTTTAAGCAGGGGGCGAAACGAGCAGTACTTC.

J is TRBJ1-1 and V is TRBV7-9; D gene unclear. The CDR3 extends over 13 amino acids. Per germline, CDR1 SEHNR and CDR2 FQNEAQ (reference sequence). Deletions cut 2 bases from V and 11 bases from J, with 15 bases between. Written as DNA, the CDR3 is TGTGCCAGCAGCTTACAGGAGGAGGTTGGGGCTTTCTTT. It codes for CASSLQEEVGAFF.

The CDR3 coding sequence is TGTGCCAGTAGTATAGCTCGGGGGGGGGTGAACACTGAAGCTTTCTTT. It codes for CASSIARGGVNTEAFF. This chain links TRBV19 with TRBJ1-1; possible D gene TRBD1, 5 bases. This CDR3 has 16 residues. V lost 1 base, J lost 0 bases, and 12 bases lay in between. Germline CDR1 LNHDA, CDR2 SQIVND (reference sequence). Full variable domain (missing parts from reference TRBV19 and TRBJ1-1): DGGITQSPKYLFRKEGQNVTLSCEQNLNHDAMYWYRQDPGQGLRLIYYSQIVNDFQKGDIAEGYSVSREKKESFPLTVTSAQKNPTAFYLCASSIARGGVNTEAFFGQGTRLTVV.

The chain is built from TRBV19 and TRBJ1-1; D ambiguous. The CDR3 has 13 amino acids. CDR1 and CDR2 (germline): LNHDA, SQIVND (reference sequence). V was pared by 1 base and J by 0 bases, with 3 bases between. The CDR3: CASSIVMNTEAFF. For the CDR3, the DNA is TGTGCCAGTAGTATAGTCATGAACACTGAAGCTTTCTTT.

CDR3 bases: TGTGCCAGCAGCGTAGCTATTCGGGACTCTGGAAACACCATATATTTT. Translated: CASSVAIRDSGNTIYF. The V gene is TRBV9, the J gene TRBJ1-3, with D unclear. The ends were cut back, 0 bases at V and 0 bases at J, with 10 bases in the middle. Looked up from germline, CDR1 is SGDLS and CDR2 is YYNGEE. The CDR3 totals 16 residues.

This clone was recorded only once. The rearrangement joins TRBV7-9 to TRBJ2-1, with 9 bases matching TRBD1. Germline-derived CDR1 and CDR2 are SEHNR and FQNEAQ (reference sequence). The CDR3 covers 15 residues. V lost 1 base and J lost 7; bases outside the gene matches: 5. The CDR3, as DNA: TGTGCCAGCAGCTTAGGCGGGACAGGGTGGAATGAGCAGTTCTTC. This encodes CASSLGGTGWNEQFF.

The chain uses TRBV28 and TRBJ2-1; 7 positions match TRBD2. Germline CDR1 and CDR2: MDHEN and SYDVKM. There are 15 residues in the CDR3. J gave up 0 bases and V 6 bases, and 5 bases lay outside the gene matches. The CDR3 loop reads CASRPGGSSYNEQFF. The CDR3 DNA follows: TGTGCCAGCAGGCCCGGGGGGAGCTCCTACAATGAGCAGTTCTTC.

This chain links TRBV13 with TRBJ2-7, with 9 bases that match TRBD1. CDR1 is PRHDT, CDR2 FYEKMQ, per germline (reference sequence). V trimming: 3 bases; J trimming: 3 bases; junction bases outside the gene matches: 6. CDR3 size: 15 residues. The CDR3 is CASSFGDRDFYEQYF. The CDR3 region has the DNA TGTGCCAGCAGCTTTGGGGACAGGGACTTCTACGAGCAGTACTTC.

The CDR3 bases are TGTGCCAGTAGTATAGATCCATTCGTTTTCGCACAGGCTAAAGCAGATACGCAGTATTTT. Its translation is CASSIDPFVFAQAKADTQYF. This rearrangement joins TRBV19 to TRBJ2-3, with TRBD1 as a possible D gene (5 bases). Germline lookup yields CDR1 LNHDA and CDR2 SQIVND (reference sequence). The CDR3 is made up of 20 amino acids. Between the trimmed V and J ends, which lost 0 bases and 4 bases, there was a span of 26 bases.

The chain recombines TRBV7-2 with TRBJ1-5; 10 positions match TRBD1. Per the germline V gene, CDR1 is SGHTA and CDR2 is FQGNSA. The CDR3 has 15 residues. The trim removed 6 bases at V and 7 bases at J, leaving 9 bases unmatched. The CDR3 DNA reads as TGTGCCAGCAGTTACCGGACAGGGGGGGAGCAGCCCCAGCATTTT. Its translation: CASSYRTGGEQPQHF.

The chain recombines TRBV6-1 with TRBJ1-2; possible D gene TRBD1, 6 bases. Between the trimmed V and J ends, which lost 4 bases and 6 bases, there was a span of 15 bases. The length of the CDR3 is 14 residues. Germline V CDR1 and CDR2: MNHNS, SASEGT. CDR3 in amino acids: CASSGGNRDHGYTF. The CDR3 DNA reads as TGTGCCAGCAGTGGGGGTAACAGGGATCATGGCTACACCTTC.

The gene calls are TRBV5-4 and TRBJ2-7, with 9 bases identical to TRBD1. With V trimmed by 5 bases and J by 0 bases, 3 bases remained unmatched. Germline V gives CDR1 SGHNT, CDR2 YYREEE (reference sequence). The CDR3 is 14 amino acids. CDR3: CASRDRGVSYEQYF. The CDR3 nucleotides read TGTGCCAGCAGGGACAGGGGAGTCTCCTACGAGCAGTACTTC.

The rearrangement uses TRBV4-1 and TRBJ2-7, with D possibly TRBD2 on 6 matching bases. CDR1 MGHRA and CDR2 YSYEKL come from the germline V gene. The CDR3 is 16 residues long. V lost 0 bases to trimming and J lost 4 bases, with 16 bases between them. CDR3 residues: CASSQDPFVAEYEQYF. CDR3 nucleotides: TGCGCCAGCAGCCAAGATCCGTTTGTAGCGGAATACGAGCAGTACTTC.